One sample yielded the 8 T cell receptor beta chains listed below, sequenced in a study of blood T cell repertoires in COVID-19. Assay used: immunoSEQ multiplex PCR; TCRdb lists only in-frame clones, some missing. Among roughly 78,000 clones listed, around 90% were seen once. Sequencing input: peripheral blood. The receptors come from a man aged 45 to 65 with acute or convalescent COVID-19.

This sequence joins TRBV4-1 and TRBJ1-1; the D gene is possibly TRBD1 (5 bases). The CDR3 contains 15 residues. V was clipped by 0 bases and J by 1 base, with 9 bases between them. CDR1 is MGHRA and CDR2 is YSYEKL in the germline V gene. The CDR3 region has the DNA TGCGCCAGCAGCCAAGAGGGCGGGGGGAACACTGAAGCTTTCTTT. The encoded protein is CASSQEGGGNTEAFF.

This CDR3 reads CASSGSVDTQYF. CDR3 DNA: TGTGCCAGTAGTGGCAGCGTAGATACGCAGTATTTT. The chain couples TRBV19 to TRBJ2-3; D gene unclear. Germline lookup yields CDR1 LNHDA and CDR2 SQIVND (reference sequence). The V end was cut by 5 bases, the J end by 5 bases, with 8 bases between. The CDR3 is 12 amino acids.

This chain uses TRBV10-1 with TRBJ1-2; D ambiguous. Germline loops: CDR1 WNHNN, CDR2 SYGVQD (reference sequence). This CDR3 comprises 14 residues. V gave up 4 bases and J gave up 0 bases, with 9 bases separating them. CDR3 region: CASSVVRTNYGYTF. The CDR3, as DNA: TGCGCCAGCAGTGTAGTCAGGACTAACTATGGCTACACCTTC.

This clone was picked up a small number of times. The chain joins TRBV10-1 to TRBJ2-3, with a possible D match to TRBD2 (5 bases). The CDR3 sequence is 13 residues long. V gave up 0 bases and J gave up 7 bases, with 8 bases separating them. Germline loops: CDR1 WNHNN, CDR2 SYGVQD (reference sequence). This CDR3 reads CASSESRVNTQYF. The CDR3 coding sequence is TGCGCCAGCAGTGAGTCGAGGGTTAATACGCAGTATTTT.

This clone was seen only once. The J gene is TRBJ2-7, the V gene TRBV3-1 (or the pseudogene TRBV3-2), with a weak D call TRBD1 (6 bases). This CDR3 region has 15 residues. Looked up from germline, CDR1 is LGHDT and CDR2 is YNNKEL (reference sequence). Trimming removed 4 bases from V and 3 bases from J, with 16 bases in between. The CDR3 reads CASSPSTGIIYEQYF. The CDR3 coding sequence is TGTGCCAGCAGCCCTTCGACAGGCATTATCTACGAGCAGTACTTC.

V usage is TRBV20-1 and J usage is TRBJ1-5; D unresolved. This CDR3 spans 12 amino acids. Germline V gene lookup returns CDR1 DFQATT and CDR2 SNEGSKA (reference sequence). V was pared by 3 bases and J by 4 bases, with 7 bases between. DNA for the CDR3: TGCAGTGCTAGTCTGAGTAATCAGCCCCAGCATTTT. Translated, it gives CSASLSNQPQHF.

The CDR3 sequence is CASSFGGDGYTF. In DNA, the CDR3 is TGCGCCAGCAGCTTCGGAGGGGATGGCTACACCTTC. The V call is TRBV5-1, the J call TRBJ1-2; D might be TRBD1 (5 bases). CDR1 is SGHRS, CDR2 YFSETQ, per germline. Trimming left V 2 bases short and J 6 bases short, with 8 bases between. The CDR3 contains 12 residues.

The chain couples TRBV19 to TRBJ1-5, with 7 bases that match TRBD1. CDR1 and CDR2 (germline): LNHDA, SQIVND (reference sequence). There are 18 residues in the CDR3. J gave up 5 bases and V 1 base, and 14 bases lay outside the gene matches. The CDR3 coding sequence is TGTGCCAGTAGTATAGGAGACAGGGAGGTTGGCGCGGATCAGCCCCAGCATTTT. This gives the protein CASSIGDREVGADQPQHF.